A single sample gave rise to the 2 T cell receptor beta chains below, sequenced in a study of early T cells in non-severe SARS-CoV-2 infection. TCRdb redid the calling of the 5' RACE reads with MiXCR, one entry per CDR3 protein. The sample holds 50,000 or so distinct CDR3 sequences, approximately 15% seen once. Sample: whole blood, taken at baseline. Receptors originate from an adult who was a healthcare worker with PCR-confirmed SARS-CoV-2 infection or an uninfected control (not recorded which).

The chain combines TRBV27 with TRBJ2-4; a possible D gene is TRBD1 (5 bases). From germline, CDR1 is MNHEY and CDR2 SMNVEV (reference sequence). The CDR3 has 15 amino acids. V was cut by 5 bases and J by 0 bases, with 11 bases left in between. CDR3: CASSIRGLAKNIQYF. The DNA for the CDR3 is TGTGCCAGCAGTATAAGGGGTCTAGCCAAAAACATTCAGTACTTC.

This clonotype was counted ten times or more. The chain combines TRBV2 with TRBJ2-3, with 7 nucleotides matching TRBD2. Germline loops: CDR1 SNHLY, CDR2 FYNNEI. The CDR3 loop spans 15 amino acids. V was clipped by 8 bases and J by 3 bases; unmatched bases: 11. The CDR3 DNA reads as TGTGCCAGCGCCCGTGGGGGGGTGGAAACAGATACGCAGTATTTT. Translating gives CASARGGVETDTQYF.